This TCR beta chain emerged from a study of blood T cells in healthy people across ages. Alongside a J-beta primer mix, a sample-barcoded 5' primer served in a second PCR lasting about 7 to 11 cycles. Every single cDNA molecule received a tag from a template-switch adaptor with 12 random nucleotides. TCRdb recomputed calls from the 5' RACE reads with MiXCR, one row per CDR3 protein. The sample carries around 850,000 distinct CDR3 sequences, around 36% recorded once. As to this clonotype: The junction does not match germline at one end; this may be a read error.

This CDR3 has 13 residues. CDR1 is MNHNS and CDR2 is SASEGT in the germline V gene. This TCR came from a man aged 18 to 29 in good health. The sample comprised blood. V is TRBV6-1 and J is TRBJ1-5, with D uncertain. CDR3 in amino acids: CASTRKGKQPQHF. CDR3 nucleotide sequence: TGTGCCAGCACCCGAAAGGGCAAGCAGCCCCAGCATTTT.